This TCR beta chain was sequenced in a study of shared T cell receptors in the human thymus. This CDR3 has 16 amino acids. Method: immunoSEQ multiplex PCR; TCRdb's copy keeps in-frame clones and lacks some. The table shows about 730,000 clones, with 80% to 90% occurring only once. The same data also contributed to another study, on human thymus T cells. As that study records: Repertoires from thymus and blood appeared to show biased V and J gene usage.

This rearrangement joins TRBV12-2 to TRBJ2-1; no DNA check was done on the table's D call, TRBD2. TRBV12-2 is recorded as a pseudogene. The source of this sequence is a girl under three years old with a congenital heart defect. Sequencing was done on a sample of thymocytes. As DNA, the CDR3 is TGTGCAAGTCGCTACCCGAGGGACTACCAAGGTCATGAGCAGTTCTTC. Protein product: CASRYPRDYQGHEQFF.